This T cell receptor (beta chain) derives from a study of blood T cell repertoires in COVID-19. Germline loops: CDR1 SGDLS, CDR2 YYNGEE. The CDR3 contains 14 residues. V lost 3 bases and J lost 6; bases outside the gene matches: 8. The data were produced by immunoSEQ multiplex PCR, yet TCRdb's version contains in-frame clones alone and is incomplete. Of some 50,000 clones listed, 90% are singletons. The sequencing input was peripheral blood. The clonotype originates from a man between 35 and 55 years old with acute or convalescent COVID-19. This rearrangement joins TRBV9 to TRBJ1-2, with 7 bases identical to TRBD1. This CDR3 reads CASSDRGGWDGYTF. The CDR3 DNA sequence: TGTGCCAGCAGCGACAGAGGGGGCTGGGATGGCTACACCTTC.